This is a list of T cell receptor beta chains from one sample in a study of blood T cells in healthy people across ages. Via MiXCR, TCRdb re-called the 5' RACE reads, giving one row per CDR3 protein. This repertoire shows about 1,000,000 distinct CDR3 sequences, 45% found once; its top ten account for around 18%. Material for sequencing was blood. Every receptor here comes from an older woman in good health. The CDR3 runs from the conserved cysteine through the conserved F or W. D genes are given only for firm matches. Only part of the rows carry a size: once, few, many, or a class if the clone is expanded.

v_call: TRBV7-9
d_call: NA
j_call: TRBJ2-1
clone_size: few
cdr3_aa: CASSWRDEQFF
cdr3_nt: TGTGCCAGCAGCTGGCGGGATGAGCAGTTCTTC

v_call: TRBV6-2/TRBV6-3
d_call: NA
j_call: TRBJ1-2
clone_size: NA
cdr3_aa: CASSTAVNYGYTF
cdr3_nt: TGTGCCAGCAGTACGGCCGTTAACTATGGCTACACCTTC

v_call: TRBV11-2
d_call: NA
j_call: TRBJ1-1
clone_size: few
cdr3_aa: CASRSTGNTEAFF
cdr3_nt: TGTGCCAGCAGATCTACAGGAAACACTGAAGCTTTCTTT

v_call: TRBV6-6
d_call: TRBD2
j_call: TRBJ2-1
clone_size: few
cdr3_aa: CASGGAGAYNEQFF
cdr3_nt: TGTGCCAGCGGCGGCGCGGGGGCCTACAATGAGCAGTTCTTC

v_call: TRBV20-1
d_call: TRBD2
j_call: TRBJ2-7
clone_size: few
cdr3_aa: CSARDETSGSYEQYF
cdr3_nt: TGCAGTGCTAGAGATGAGACTAGCGGGAGTTATGAGCAGTACTTC

v_call: TRBV3-1
d_call: NA
j_call: TRBJ2-1
clone_size: few
cdr3_aa: CASSQRTGYGGNEQFF
cdr3_nt: TGTGCCAGCAGCCAACGGACAGGGTACGGGGGGAATGAGCAGTTCTTC

v_call: TRBV28
d_call: NA
j_call: TRBJ2-2
clone_size: NA
cdr3_aa: CASKGRANTGELFF
cdr3_nt: TGTGCCAGCAAGGGCAGGGCGAACACCGGGGAGCTGTTTTTT

v_call: TRBV7-3
d_call: TRBD2
j_call: TRBJ2-1
clone_size: few
cdr3_aa: CASSSLRIAGGRNEQFF
cdr3_nt: TGTGCCAGCAGCTCTTTACGCATAGCGGGAGGGAGGAATGAGCAGTTCTTC

v_call: TRBV25-1
d_call: NA
j_call: TRBJ2-3
clone_size: NA
cdr3_aa: CASSEEKLYTDTQYF
cdr3_nt: TGTGCCAGCAGTGAAGAAAAGCTCTACACAGATACGCAGTATTTT

v_call: TRBV28
d_call: NA
j_call: TRBJ2-3
clone_size: few
cdr3_aa: CASSSSGVGTDTQYF
cdr3_nt: TGTGCCAGCAGCTCGAGCGGAGTGGGTACAGATACGCAGTATTTT

v_call: TRBV28
d_call: NA
j_call: TRBJ1-5
clone_size: NA
cdr3_aa: CASSWSRASNQPQHF
cdr3_nt: TGTGCCAGCAGTTGGAGTAGGGCCAGCAATCAGCCCCAGCATTTT

v_call: TRBV2
d_call: NA
j_call: TRBJ1-5
clone_size: NA
cdr3_aa: CASSETPPRRYSNQPQHF
cdr3_nt: TGTGCCAGCAGTGAAACCCCACCGCGCCGGTATAGCAATCAGCCCCAGCATTTT

v_call: TRBV27
d_call: NA
j_call: TRBJ2-7
clone_size: few
cdr3_aa: CASSLYREYAVQYF
cdr3_nt: TGTGCCAGCAGTTTATACAGGGAGTACGCCGTGCAGTACTTC

v_call: TRBV2
d_call: NA
j_call: TRBJ2-7
clone_size: NA
cdr3_aa: CASSAHLSSYEQYF
cdr3_nt: TGTGCCAGCAGTGCTCACCTTAGCTCCTACGAGCAGTACTTC

v_call: TRBV27
d_call: NA
j_call: TRBJ2-4
clone_size: NA
cdr3_aa: CASPSFAKNIQYF
cdr3_nt: TGTGCCAGCCCCTCCTTTGCCAAAAACATTCAGTACTTC

v_call: TRBV6-4
d_call: NA
j_call: TRBJ2-6
clone_size: NA
cdr3_aa: CASSESTGANVLTF
cdr3_nt: TGTGCCAGCAGTGAAAGTACCGGGGCCAACGTCCTGACTTTC

v_call: TRBV20-1
d_call: NA
j_call: TRBJ2-3
clone_size: NA
cdr3_aa: CSARPDRVDTQYF
cdr3_nt: TGCAGTGCTAGACCGGACCGCGTGGATACGCAGTATTTT

v_call: TRBV20-1
d_call: NA
j_call: TRBJ2-5
clone_size: NA
cdr3_aa: CSARPPGGGSATQYF
cdr3_nt: TGCAGTGCTAGACCCCCCGGTGGAGGGTCGGCGACCCAGTACTTC

v_call: TRBV5-1
d_call: NA
j_call: TRBJ2-1
clone_size: NA
cdr3_aa: CASSATRGGSSYNEQFF
cdr3_nt: TGCGCCAGCAGCGCCACCCGTGGGGGGAGCTCCTACAATGAGCAGTTCTTC

v_call: TRBV29-1
d_call: TRBD2
j_call: TRBJ2-1
clone_size: once
cdr3_aa: CSVAPTSVGYNEQFF
cdr3_nt: TGCAGCGTTGCCCCTACTAGCGTGGGGTACAATGAGCAGTTCTTC

v_call: TRBV27
d_call: TRBD2
j_call: TRBJ2-7
clone_size: NA
cdr3_aa: CASSLSIGGTYEQYF
cdr3_nt: TGTGCCAGCAGTTTATCGATCGGGGGGACCTACGAGCAGTACTTC

v_call: TRBV6-2/TRBV6-3
d_call: NA
j_call: TRBJ2-2
clone_size: NA
cdr3_aa: CASTNLRRTGELFF
cdr3_nt: TGTGCCAGCACCAACCTGCGACGCACCGGGGAGCTGTTTTTT

v_call: TRBV7-2
d_call: TRBD2
j_call: TRBJ2-1
clone_size: once
cdr3_aa: CASSRASRGTNEQFF
cdr3_nt: TGTGCCAGCAGCCGTGCCTCGCGGGGGACCAATGAGCAGTTCTTC

v_call: TRBV10-3
d_call: NA
j_call: TRBJ2-7
clone_size: NA
cdr3_aa: CAIRGGQSSYNEQYF
cdr3_nt: TGTGCCATCAGGGGGGGACAAAGCTCCTACAATGAGCAGTACTTC

v_call: TRBV7-8
d_call: TRBD2
j_call: TRBJ2-5
clone_size: NA
cdr3_aa: CASSFGTSGLETQYF
cdr3_nt: TGTGCCAGCAGCTTCGGGACTAGCGGGCTCGAGACCCAGTACTTC

v_call: TRBV24-1
d_call: TRBD1
j_call: TRBJ2-1
clone_size: few
cdr3_aa: CATSDSTGRLYEQFF
cdr3_nt: TGTGCCACCAGTGATTCGACAGGGCGCCTTTATGAGCAGTTCTTC

v_call: TRBV10-3
d_call: TRBD2
j_call: TRBJ2-3
clone_size: few
cdr3_aa: CAISDPTSGRTDTQYF
cdr3_nt: TGTGCCATCAGTGATCCTACTAGCGGGAGGACAGATACGCAGTATTTT

v_call: TRBV5-1
d_call: TRBD1
j_call: TRBJ1-2
clone_size: NA
cdr3_aa: CASSFWGQGTVGGYTF
cdr3_nt: TGCGCCAGCAGCTTCTGGGGACAGGGGACTGTTGGGGGCTACACCTTC

v_call: TRBV29-1
d_call: NA
j_call: TRBJ2-7
clone_size: NA
cdr3_aa: CSVKIGWGVSEQYF
cdr3_nt: TGCAGCGTTAAAATAGGATGGGGAGTGAGCGAGCAGTACTTC

v_call: TRBV2
d_call: NA
j_call: TRBJ2-5
clone_size: NA
cdr3_aa: CASSEGGHLNEQYF
cdr3_nt: TGTGCCAGCAGTGAGGGCGGCCATCTCAATGAGCAGTACTTC

v_call: TRBV28
d_call: TRBD1
j_call: TRBJ2-3
clone_size: NA
cdr3_aa: CASSWAGGQDTQYF
cdr3_nt: TGTGCCAGCAGTTGGGCAGGGGGTCAAGATACGCAGTATTTT

v_call: TRBV25-1
d_call: TRBD2
j_call: TRBJ2-1
clone_size: NA
cdr3_aa: CASSWAGGTYNEQFF
cdr3_nt: TGTGCCAGCAGTTGGGCGGGAGGGACCTACAATGAGCAGTTCTTC

v_call: TRBV7-9
d_call: TRBD1
j_call: TRBJ2-7
clone_size: NA
cdr3_aa: CASSLAAGTDNYEQYF
cdr3_nt: TGTGCCAGCAGCTTAGCGGCCGGGACAGATAACTACGAGCAGTACTTC

v_call: TRBV7-8
d_call: NA
j_call: TRBJ1-1
clone_size: NA
cdr3_aa: CASTYAGGLKPNTEAFF
cdr3_nt: TGTGCCAGCACCTATGCGGGAGGACTAAAACCGAACACTGAAGCTTTCTTT

v_call: TRBV20-1
d_call: TRBD2
j_call: TRBJ2-1
clone_size: NA
cdr3_aa: CSASGTRSNEQFF
cdr3_nt: TGCAGTGCTAGTGGGACTAGGAGCAATGAGCAGTTCTTC

v_call: TRBV5-1
d_call: NA
j_call: TRBJ2-2
clone_size: NA
cdr3_aa: CASSSLASNTGELFF
cdr3_nt: TGCGCCAGCAGCTCATTAGCCTCGAACACCGGGGAGCTGTTTTTT

v_call: TRBV7-2
d_call: NA
j_call: TRBJ2-3
clone_size: many
cdr3_aa: CASSSQGFSTDTQYF
cdr3_nt: TGTGCCAGCAGCTCCCAGGGTTTCAGCACAGATACGCAGTATTTT

v_call: TRBV7-6
d_call: NA
j_call: TRBJ2-7
clone_size: NA
cdr3_aa: CASSLDSDYEQYF
cdr3_nt: TGTGCCAGCAGCTTAGATAGTGACTACGAGCAGTACTTC

v_call: TRBV20-1
d_call: TRBD2
j_call: TRBJ2-1
clone_size: once
cdr3_aa: CSATSLRAGGKEQFF
cdr3_nt: TGCAGTGCTACCTCCCTCAGGGCCGGGGGGAAGGAGCAGTTCTTC

v_call: TRBV9
d_call: NA
j_call: TRBJ2-7
clone_size: NA
cdr3_aa: CASSVTPSGEQYF
cdr3_nt: TGTGCCAGCAGCGTGACCCCCTCCGGCGAGCAGTACTTC

v_call: TRBV29-1
d_call: NA
j_call: TRBJ2-5
clone_size: NA
cdr3_aa: CSAEGELQETQYF
cdr3_nt: TGCAGCGCAGAGGGAGAACTTCAAGAGACCCAGTACTTC

v_call: TRBV27
d_call: TRBD2
j_call: TRBJ2-1
clone_size: NA
cdr3_aa: CASSAITSGGYNEQFF
cdr3_nt: TGTGCCAGCAGTGCTATCACTAGCGGGGGATACAATGAGCAGTTCTTC

v_call: TRBV5-1
d_call: NA
j_call: TRBJ2-2
clone_size: NA
cdr3_aa: CASSSTSIANTGELFF
cdr3_nt: TGCGCCAGCAGCTCCACCAGTATCGCGAACACCGGGGAGCTGTTTTTT

v_call: TRBV12-3/TRBV12-4
d_call: NA
j_call: TRBJ2-1
clone_size: NA
cdr3_aa: CASNFGGAFNEQFF
cdr3_nt: TGTGCCAGCAACTTCGGGGGCGCGTTTAATGAGCAGTTCTTC

v_call: TRBV20-1
d_call: NA
j_call: TRBJ2-4
clone_size: NA
cdr3_aa: CSAREDLAKNIQYF
cdr3_nt: TGCAGTGCTAGGGAGGATTTAGCCAAAAACATTCAGTACTTC

v_call: TRBV6-6
d_call: NA
j_call: TRBJ2-1
clone_size: NA
cdr3_aa: CASSYLGGRSEFF
cdr3_nt: TGTGCCAGCAGTTATTTGGGGGGGCGCTCTGAGTTCTTC

v_call: TRBV20-1
d_call: NA
j_call: TRBJ1-2
clone_size: NA
cdr3_aa: CSASTAGCGYTF
cdr3_nt: TGCAGTGCTAGCACTGCAGGGTGTGGCTACACCTTC

v_call: TRBV2
d_call: TRBD2
j_call: TRBJ2-1
clone_size: NA
cdr3_aa: CASSRTSGRVNEQFF
cdr3_nt: TGTGCCAGCAGTCGGACTAGCGGGAGGGTAAATGAGCAGTTCTTC